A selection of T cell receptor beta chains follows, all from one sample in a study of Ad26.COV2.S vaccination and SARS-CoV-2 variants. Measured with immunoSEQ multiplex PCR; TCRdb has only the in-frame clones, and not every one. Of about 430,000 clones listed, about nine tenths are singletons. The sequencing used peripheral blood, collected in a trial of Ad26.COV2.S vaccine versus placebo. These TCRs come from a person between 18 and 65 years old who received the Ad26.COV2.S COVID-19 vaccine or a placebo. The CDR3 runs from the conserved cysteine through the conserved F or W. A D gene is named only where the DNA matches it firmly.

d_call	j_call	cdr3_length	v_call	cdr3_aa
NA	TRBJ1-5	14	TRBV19	CASSTGQYNQPQHF
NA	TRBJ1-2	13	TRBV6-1	CASSDRGDYGYTF
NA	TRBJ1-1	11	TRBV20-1	CSARSNTEAFF
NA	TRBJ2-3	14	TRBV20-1	CSASGGGPTDTQYF
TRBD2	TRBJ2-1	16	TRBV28	CASSLAGTSGIYEQFF
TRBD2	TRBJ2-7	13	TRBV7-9	CASSRTSAYEQYF
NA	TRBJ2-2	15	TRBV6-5	CASSYAGTSTGELFF
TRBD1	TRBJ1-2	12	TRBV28	CASLGQYYGYTF
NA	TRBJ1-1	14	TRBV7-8	CASSSATAWAEAFF
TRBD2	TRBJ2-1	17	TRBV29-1	CSVRGLAGGRDLSEQFF
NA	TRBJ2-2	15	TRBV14	CASSLRVGITGELFF
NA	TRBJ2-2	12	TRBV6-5	CAAGRNTGELFF
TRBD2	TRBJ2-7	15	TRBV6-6	CASSHAGTNPYEQYF
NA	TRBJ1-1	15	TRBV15	CATSKNRGWVTEAFF
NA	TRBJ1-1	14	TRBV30	CAWSVRGIGTEAFF
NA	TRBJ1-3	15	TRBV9	CASSPGQIFGNTIYF
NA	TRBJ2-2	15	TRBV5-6	CASSLTGTNTGELFF
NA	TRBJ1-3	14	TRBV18	CASSPGATGNTIYF
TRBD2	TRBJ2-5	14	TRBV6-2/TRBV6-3	CASSLAGSQETQYF
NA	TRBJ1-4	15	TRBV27	CASSKGTANNEKLFF
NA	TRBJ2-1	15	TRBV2	CASSALEPAYNEQFF
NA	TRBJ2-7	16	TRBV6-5	CASSYSSVEGSYEQYF
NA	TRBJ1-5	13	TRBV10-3	CAIRGQEEQPQHF
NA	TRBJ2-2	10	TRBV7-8	CASSFEELFF
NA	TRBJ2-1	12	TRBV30	CAWSVRGDEQFF
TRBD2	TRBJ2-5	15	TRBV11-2	CASSPRGTSEETQYF
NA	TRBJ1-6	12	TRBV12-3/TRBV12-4	CASSFSNSPLHF
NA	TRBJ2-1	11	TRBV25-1	CASSEVDEQFF
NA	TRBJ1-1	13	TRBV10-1	CASSDLGSVEAFF
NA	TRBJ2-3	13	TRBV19	CASSPDNTDTQYF
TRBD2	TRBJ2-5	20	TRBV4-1	CASSQEGLPGLAGGQETQYF
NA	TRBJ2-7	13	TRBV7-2	CASSLLRVSEQYF
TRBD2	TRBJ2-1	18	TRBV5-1	CASSLAGGVAGPYNEQFF
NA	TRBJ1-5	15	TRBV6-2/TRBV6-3	CASSYTAMSNQPQHF
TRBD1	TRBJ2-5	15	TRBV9	CASSAGDRGRKTQYF
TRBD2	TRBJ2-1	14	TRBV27	CASSHLTEREREFF
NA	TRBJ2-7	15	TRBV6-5	CASSYTVGFTYEQYF
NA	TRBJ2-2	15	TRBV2	CASSRWQGRTGELFF
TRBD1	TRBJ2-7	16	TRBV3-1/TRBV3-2	CASSQDGTGANYEQYF
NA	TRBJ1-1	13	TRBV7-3	CASSPRGPEGAFF
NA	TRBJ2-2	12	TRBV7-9	CASSENTGELFF
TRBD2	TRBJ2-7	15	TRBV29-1	CSVEDRTSGGGEQYF
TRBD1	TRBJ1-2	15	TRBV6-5	CASASPGQVHYGYTF
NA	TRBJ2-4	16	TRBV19	CASSQGRDPAKNIQYF
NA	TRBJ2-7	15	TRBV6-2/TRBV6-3	CASSQPRPTTYEQYF